This is a list of T cell receptor beta chains from one sample in a study of T-cell reconstitution after alpha-beta-depleted transplantation in children. TCRdb fed the PCR reads into MiXCR, producing one record per CDR3 protein. The sample has some 200,000 distinct CDR3 sequences, 6.3% seen once. The sample consisted of PBMCs, taken before TCRalphabeta/CD19-depleted stem cell transplant. The receptor source for this set is a girl under three years old with combined immunodeficiency, due to receive a stem cell transplant. The CDR3 runs from the conserved cysteine through the conserved F or W. D genes are given only for firm matches. Clone size is stated in some rows and not others, as once, few, many or a class when expanded.

J gene | CDR3 length | D gene | clone size | V gene | CDR3 protein | CDR3 DNA
TRBJ2-1 | 15 | TRBD2 | many | TRBV27 | CASKDPLAGYNEQFF | TGTGCCAGCAAGGATCCCCTAGCGGGTTACAATGAGCAGTTCTTC
TRBJ1-1 | 15 | . | few | TRBV12-3/TRBV12-4 | CASSYTRNRNTEAFF | TGTGCCAGCAGTTATACCAGGAACCGGAACACTGAAGCTTTCTTT
TRBJ2-7 | 13 | . | few | TRBV30 | CAWRPDTPYEQYF | TGTGCCTGGAGACCCGACACACCCTACGAGCAGTACTTC
TRBJ1-1 | 14 | . | many | TRBV7-2 | CASSLGGEFGEAFF | TGTGCCAGCAGCTTAGGTGGTGAGTTCGGCGAAGCTTTCTTT
TRBJ2-3 | 12 | . | many | TRBV4-3 | CASSQDEDTQYF | TGCGCCAGCAGCCAAGATGAAGATACGCAGTATTTT
TRBJ2-1 | 15 | . | many | TRBV20-1 | CSARERTSSYNEQFF | TGCAGTGCTAGAGAGCGGACGAGCTCCTACAATGAGCAGTTCTTC
TRBJ2-7 | 15 | . | . | TRBV18 | CASSPPAGSPYEQYF | TGTGCCAGCTCACCACCGGCGGGATCCCCCTACGAGCAGTACTTC
TRBJ2-2 | 17 | . | many | TRBV6-1 | CASSQPLGPANTGELFF | TGTGCCAGCAGTCAACCGTTGGGGCCGGCCAACACCGGGGAGCTGTTTTTT
TRBJ2-7 | 13 | . | many | TRBV28 | CASSSSGSYEQYF | TGTGCCAGCAGTTCTTCAGGCTCCTACGAGCAGTACTTC
TRBJ2-1 | 19 | TRBD2 | many | TRBV14 | CASSQKPSMRLADYNEQFF | TGTGCCAGCAGCCAAAAACCCTCTATGAGGCTAGCGGATTACAATGAGCAGTTCTTC
TRBJ1-1 | 13 | . | many | TRBV12-3/TRBV12-4 | CASSLGLNTEAFF | TGTGCCAGCAGTTTAGGGCTGAACACTGAAGCTTTCTTT
TRBJ2-1 | 15 | TRBD2 | many | TRBV6-2/TRBV6-3 | CASSRTSGGANEQFF | TGTGCCAGCAGCCGGACTAGCGGGGGCGCGAATGAGCAGTTCTTC
TRBJ2-1 | 16 | . | many | TRBV14 | CASSQDYGGLYNEQFF | TGTGCCAGCAGCCAAGATTACGGGGGGCTTTACAATGAGCAGTTCTTC
TRBJ2-1 | 13 | . | many | TRBV25-1 | CASSVSGSSEQFF | TGTGCCAGCAGTGTGTCAGGGTCATCTGAGCAGTTCTTC
TRBJ1-1 | 14 | . | few | TRBV5-5 | CASSLAEGYTEAFF | TGTGCCAGCAGCTTGGCAGAAGGATACACTGAAGCTTTCTTT
TRBJ2-3 | 14 | . | many | TRBV5-1 | CASSYTDRTDTQYF | TGCGCCAGCAGCTACACGGATCGCACAGATACGCAGTATTTT
TRBJ2-7 | 13 | . | many | TRBV6-2/TRBV6-3 | CATTALGGNEQYF | TGTGCCACGACAGCATTAGGCGGAAACGAGCAGTACTTC
TRBJ1-5 | 15 | . | . | TRBV19 | CASEPGSAQNQPQHF | TGTGCCAGTGAACCAGGGAGCGCTCAGAATCAGCCCCAGCATTTT
TRBJ2-2 | 15 | . | many | TRBV6-2/TRBV6-3 | CASSYIGPGTGELFF | TGTGCCAGCAGTTACATTGGGCCCGGGACCGGGGAGCTGTTTTTT
TRBJ1-1 | 16 | . | many | TRBV27 | CASSLTTAGFITEAFF | TGTGCCAGCAGTTTAACGACAGCTGGCTTTATAACTGAAGCTTTCTTT
TRBJ2-5 | 14 | . | many | TRBV15 | CATSRDTGIGTQYF | TGTGCCACCAGCAGAGATACAGGGATCGGGACCCAGTACTTC
TRBJ2-5 | 17 | TRBD2 | . | TRBV7-8 | CASSLDGTSGYQETQYF | TGTGCCAGCAGCTTGGATGGGACTAGCGGGTACCAAGAGACCCAGTACTTC
TRBJ2-3 | 19 | TRBD2 | . | TRBV20-1 | CCASWGGLAGGFVADTQYF | TGCTGTGCTAGCTGGGGGGGACTAGCGGGAGGTTTTGTCGCAGATACGCAGTATTTT
TRBJ2-1 | 16 | . | . | TRBV28 | CPSSDQILRSYNEQFF | TGTCCCAGCAGCGACCAAATCCTACGATCCTACAATGAGCAGTTCTTC
TRBJ2-3 | 17 | . | . | TRBV20-1 | CSAPLPLAAIRTDTQYF | TGCAGTGCCCCCCTCCCACTGGCCGCAATTCGCACAGATACGCAGTATTTT
TRBJ2-7 | 13 | TRBD2 | . | TRBV19 | CASSPGGVYEQYF | TGTGCCAGTAGCCCGGGGGGGGTCTACGAGCAGTACTTC
TRBJ2-6 | 13 | TRBD1 | many | TRBV20-1 | CSADRVGANVLTF | TGCAGTGCCGACAGGGTTGGGGCCAACGTCCTGACTTTC
TRBJ2-7 | 13 | . | many | TRBV4-1 | CASSQGIAYEQYF | TGCGCCAGCAGCCAAGGCATAGCCTACGAGCAGTACTTC
TRBJ2-7 | 15 | TRBD2 | few | TRBV4-2 | CASSQEAGGSYEQYF | TGTGCCAGCAGCCAGGAAGCGGGAGGCTCCTACGAGCAGTACTTC
TRBJ2-1 | 15 | TRBD2 | many | TRBV4-3 | CASSHRMFRDYEQFF | TGCGCCAGCAGCCATCGAATGTTCAGGGACTACGAGCAGTTCTTC
TRBJ1-1 | 15 | TRBD1 | many | TRBV20-1 | CSARVLRGRGTEAFF | TGCAGTGCTAGAGTCCTCAGGGGGCGCGGGACTGAAGCTTTCTTT
TRBJ2-5 | 16 | . | many | TRBV12-3/TRBV12-4 | CASSLGPGPLLETQYF | TGTGCCAGCAGTTTAGGGCCGGGGCCCCTCCTAGAGACCCAGTACTTC
TRBJ2-1 | 13 | TRBD2 | many | TRBV29-1 | CSAQLAWTNEQFF | TGCAGCGCGCAACTAGCGTGGACCAATGAGCAGTTCTTC
TRBJ2-2 | 15 | TRBD1 | many | TRBV12-3/TRBV12-4 | CASSLAQDRTGELFF | TGTGCCAGCAGTCTAGCCCAGGACAGGACGGGGGAGCTGTTTTTT
TRBJ1-5 | 15 | . | many | TRBV15 | CATSRVGGVNQPQHF | TGTGCCACCAGCAGAGTTGGAGGGGTAAATCAGCCCCAGCATTTT
TRBJ2-5 | 13 | . | many | TRBV7-9 | CASSLPGVETQYF | TGTGCCAGCAGCTTACCGGGGGTGGAGACCCAGTACTTC
TRBJ2-1 | 18 | . | many | TRBV21-1 | CASSKEKKAGTGDNEQFF | TGTGCCAGCAGCAAAGAGAAAAAGGCCGGGACAGGGGACAATGAGCAGTTCTTC
TRBJ2-7 | 14 | TRBD2 | many | TRBV20-1 | CSARDWGGSYEQYF | TGCAGTGCTAGAGATTGGGGGGGTTCGTACGAGCAGTACTTC
TRBJ1-5 | 19 | . | few | TRBV19 | CASKTWESAEPPSNQPQHF | TGTGCCAGCAAAACCTGGGAGTCGGCAGAGCCCCCCAGCAATCAGCCCCAGCATTTT
TRBJ1-4 | 15 | . | few | TRBV11-2 | CASSPLLEANEKLFF | TGTGCCAGCAGCCCTTTACTTGAGGCTAATGAAAAACTGTTTTTT
TRBJ2-5 | 14 | TRBD1 | many | TRBV12-3/TRBV12-4 | CASSGQGGGETQYF | TGTGCCAGCAGCGGACAGGGAGGAGGAGAGACCCAGTACTTC
TRBJ2-1 | 14 | . | many | TRBV7-8 | CASSSLGRVHEQFF | TGTGCCAGCAGCTCTCTAGGCCGGGTTCATGAGCAGTTCTTC
TRBJ2-4 | 15 | . | many | TRBV7-2 | CASSHLRGAKNIQYF | TGTGCCAGCAGCCACCTAAGGGGAGCCAAAAACATTCAGTACTTC
TRBJ1-1 | 15 | . | many | TRBV4-3 | CASSQDQGPNTEAFF | TGCGCCAGCAGCCAAGATCAGGGGCCGAACACTGAAGCTTTCTTT
TRBJ1-6 | 17 | . | many | TRBV5-1 | CASSTSTGSSYNSPLHF | TGCGCCAGCAGCACCTCTACAGGGAGCTCCTATAATTCACCCCTCCACTTT
TRBJ2-7 | 16 | . | many | TRBV7-9 | CASSFPGAESSYEQYF | TGTGCCAGCAGCTTTCCAGGGGCAGAGAGCTCCTACGAGCAGTACTTC
TRBJ2-1 | 10 | . | many | TRBV7-9 | CAVSYSEQFF | TGTGCCGTGTCGTACAGTGAGCAGTTCTTC
TRBJ2-5 | 13 | TRBD1 | many | TRBV6-6 | CATIRGQGETQYF | TGTGCCACTATAAGGGGGCAGGGAGAGACCCAGTACTTC
TRBJ1-5 | 15 | TRBD1 | many | TRBV27 | CASSLSTGRNQPQHF | TGTGCCAGCAGTTTATCGACAGGGAGGAATCAGCCCCAGCATTTT
TRBJ1-2 | 12 | . | many | TRBV6-5 | CASSPQGQGYTF | TGTGCCAGCAGTCCACAGGGACAAGGCTACACCTTC
TRBJ2-1 | 14 | TRBD1 | many | TRBV4-1 | CASSQEGTVNEQFF | TGCGCCAGCAGCCAAGAAGGGACAGTCAATGAGCAGTTCTTC
TRBJ2-7 | 15 | . | few | TRBV20-1 | CSARAGTYRFYEQYF | TGCAGTGCTAGAGCCGGGACATACCGTTTCTACGAGCAGTACTTC
TRBJ1-2 | 14 | . | . | TRBV4-3 | CASSQEEGGHGYTF | TGCGCCAGCAGCCAAGAAGAGGGGGGTCATGGCTACACCTTC
TRBJ1-1 | 16 | . | . | TRBV4-1 | CASSQDGPGMITEAFF | TGCGCCAGCAGCCAAGATGGTCCAGGGATGATCACTGAAGCTTTCTTT
TRBJ2-1 | 15 | . | many | TRBV20-1 | CSARADGSSYNEQFF | TGCAGTGCTAGAGCCGACGGGAGCTCCTACAATGAGCAGTTCTTC
TRBJ2-7 | 15 | TRBD2 | . | TRBV28 | CASRVAGGLPYEQYF | TGTGCCAGCAGGGTAGCGGGAGGGCTACCCTACGAGCAGTACTTC
TRBJ2-3 | 12 | . | many | TRBV12-3/TRBV12-4 | CASSLPPGTQYF | TGTGCCAGCAGTCTCCCCCCTGGTACGCAGTATTTT
TRBJ2-2 | 14 | . | . | TRBV7-3 | CASSSMANTGELFF | TGTGCCAGCAGCTCTATGGCAAACACCGGGGAGCTGTTTTTT
TRBJ1-5 | 16 | . | . | TRBV12-3/TRBV12-4 | CASGGLRGISNQPQHF | TGTGCCAGCGGAGGTCTGAGGGGAATTAGCAATCAGCCCCAGCATTTT